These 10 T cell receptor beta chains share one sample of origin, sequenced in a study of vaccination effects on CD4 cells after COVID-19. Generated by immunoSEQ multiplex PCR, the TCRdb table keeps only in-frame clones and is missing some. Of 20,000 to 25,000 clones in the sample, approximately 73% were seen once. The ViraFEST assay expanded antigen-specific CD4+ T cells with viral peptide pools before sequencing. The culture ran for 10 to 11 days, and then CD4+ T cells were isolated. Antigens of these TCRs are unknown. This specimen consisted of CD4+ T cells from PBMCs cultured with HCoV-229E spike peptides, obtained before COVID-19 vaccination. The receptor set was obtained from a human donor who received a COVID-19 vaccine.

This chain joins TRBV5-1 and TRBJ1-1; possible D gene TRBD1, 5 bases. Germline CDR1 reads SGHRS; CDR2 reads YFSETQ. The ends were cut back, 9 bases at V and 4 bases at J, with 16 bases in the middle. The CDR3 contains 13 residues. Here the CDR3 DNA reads TGCGCCACCGAGACGGGTCAGGGCACTGAAGCTTTCTTT. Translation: CATETGQGTEAFF.

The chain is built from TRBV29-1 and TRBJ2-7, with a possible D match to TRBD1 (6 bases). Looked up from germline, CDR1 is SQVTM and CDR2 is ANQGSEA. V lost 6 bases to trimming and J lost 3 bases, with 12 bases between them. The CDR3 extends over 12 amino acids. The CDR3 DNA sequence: TGCAGCGTAGCTACAGGGAGCTACGAGCAGTACTTC. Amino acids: CSVATGSYEQYF.

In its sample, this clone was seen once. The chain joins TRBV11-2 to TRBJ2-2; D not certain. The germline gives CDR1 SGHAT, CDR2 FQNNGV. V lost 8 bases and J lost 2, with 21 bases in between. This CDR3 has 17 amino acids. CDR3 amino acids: CASDEKSPFRNTGELFF. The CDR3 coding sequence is TGTGCCAGCGATGAGAAGTCCCCTTTTAGAAACACCGGGGAGCTGTTTTTT.

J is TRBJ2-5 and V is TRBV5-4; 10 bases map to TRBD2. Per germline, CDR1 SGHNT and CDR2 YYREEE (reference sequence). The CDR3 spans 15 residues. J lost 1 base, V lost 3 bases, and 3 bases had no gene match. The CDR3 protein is CASSSKREGQETQYF. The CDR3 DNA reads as TGTGCCAGCAGCTCAAAGCGGGAGGGCCAAGAGACCCAGTACTTC.

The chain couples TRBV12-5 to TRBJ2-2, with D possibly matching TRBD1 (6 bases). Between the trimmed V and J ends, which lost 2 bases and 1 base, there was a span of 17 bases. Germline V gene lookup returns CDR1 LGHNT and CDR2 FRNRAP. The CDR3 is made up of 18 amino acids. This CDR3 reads CASGLPPTGTENTGELFF. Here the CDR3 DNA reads TGTGCTAGTGGTTTGCCACCAACAGGGACGGAGAACACCGGGGAGCTGTTTTTT. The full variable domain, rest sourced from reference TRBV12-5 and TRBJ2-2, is DARVTQTPRHKVTEMGQEVTMRCQPILGHNTVFWYRQTMMQGLELLAYFRNRAPLDDSGMPKDRFSAEMPDATLATLKIQPSEPRDSAVYFCASGLPPTGTENTGELFFGEGSRLTVL.

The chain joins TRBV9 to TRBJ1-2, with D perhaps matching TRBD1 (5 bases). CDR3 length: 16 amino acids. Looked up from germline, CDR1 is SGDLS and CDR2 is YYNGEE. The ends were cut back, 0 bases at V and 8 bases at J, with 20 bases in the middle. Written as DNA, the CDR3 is TGTGCCAGCAGCGTAGCGGTTGGGGACCTCTGGACGGGCTACACCTTC. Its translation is CASSVAVGDLWTGYTF.

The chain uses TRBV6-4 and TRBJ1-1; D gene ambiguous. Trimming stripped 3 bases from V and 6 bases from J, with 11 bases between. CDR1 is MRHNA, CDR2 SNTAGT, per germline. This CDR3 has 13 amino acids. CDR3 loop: CASSENGMAEAFF. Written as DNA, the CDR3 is TGTGCCAGCAGTGAAAACGGGATGGCTGAAGCTTTCTTT.

The CDR3 DNA reads TGTGCCAGCAGCTCGCCTCAGGGGGCTGTTCCTCATACGCAGTATTTT. It encodes CASSSPQGAVPHTQYF. V is TRBV11-2 and J is TRBJ2-3, with TRBD1 identical over 8 bases. CDR1 SGHAT and CDR2 FQNNGV come from the germline V gene. V lost 4 bases, J lost 7 bases, and 13 bases stayed unmatched. The CDR3 spans 16 residues. The full variable domain, completed using reference TRBV11-2 and TRBJ2-3, is EAGVAQSPRYKIIEKRQSVAFWCNPISGHATLYWYQQILGQGPKLLIQFQNNGVVDDSQLPKDRFSAERLKGVDSTLKIQPAKLEDSAVYLCASSSPQGAVPHTQYFGPGTRLTVL.

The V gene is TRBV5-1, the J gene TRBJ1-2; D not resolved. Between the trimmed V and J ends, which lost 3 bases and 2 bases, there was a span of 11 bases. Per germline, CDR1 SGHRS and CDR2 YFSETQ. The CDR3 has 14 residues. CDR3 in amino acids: CASSYEDGNYGYTF. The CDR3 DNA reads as TGCGCCAGCAGCTACGAGGACGGAAACTATGGCTACACCTTC.

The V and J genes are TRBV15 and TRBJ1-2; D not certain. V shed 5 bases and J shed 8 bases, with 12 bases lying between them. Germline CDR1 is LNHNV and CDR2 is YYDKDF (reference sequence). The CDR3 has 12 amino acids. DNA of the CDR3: TGTGCCACCAGCGACCCAGGCTTCGGCTACACCTTC. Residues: CATSDPGFGYTF.